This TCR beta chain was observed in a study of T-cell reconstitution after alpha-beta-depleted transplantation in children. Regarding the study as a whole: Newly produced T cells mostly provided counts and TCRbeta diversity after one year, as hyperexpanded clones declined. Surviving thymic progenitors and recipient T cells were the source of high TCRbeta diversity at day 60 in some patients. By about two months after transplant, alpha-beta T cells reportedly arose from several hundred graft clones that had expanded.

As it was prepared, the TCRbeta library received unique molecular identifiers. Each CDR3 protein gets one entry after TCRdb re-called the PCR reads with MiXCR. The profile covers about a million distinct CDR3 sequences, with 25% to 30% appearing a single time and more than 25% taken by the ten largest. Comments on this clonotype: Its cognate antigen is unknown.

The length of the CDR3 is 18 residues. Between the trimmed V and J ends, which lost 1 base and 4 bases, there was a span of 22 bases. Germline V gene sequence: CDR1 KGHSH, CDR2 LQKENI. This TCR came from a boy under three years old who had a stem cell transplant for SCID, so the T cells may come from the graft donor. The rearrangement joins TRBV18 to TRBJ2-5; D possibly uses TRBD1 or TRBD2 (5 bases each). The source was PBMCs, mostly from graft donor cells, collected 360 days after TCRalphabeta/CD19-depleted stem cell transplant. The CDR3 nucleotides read TGTGCCAGCTCACCACAATCCATTCGGGGACCCGAGGCAGAGACCCAGTACTTC. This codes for CASSPQSIRGPEAETQYF.